The 9 T cell receptor beta chains presented below share a single source sample, sequenced in a study of monozygotic twins with cystic fibrosis. Assay used: immunoSEQ multiplex PCR; TCRdb lists only in-frame clones, some missing. The sample lists roughly 20,000 clones; approximately 96% were seen once. Sequencing was done on a sample of blood. Every receptor here comes from a woman aged 25 to 39 with cystic fibrosis.

The genes are TRBV5-1 and TRBJ2-5; D possibly corresponds to TRBD2 (6 bases). The CDR3 has 15 amino acids. Germline CDR1 and CDR2: SGHRS and YFSETQ. Trimming removed 1 base from V and 4 bases from J, with 14 bases in between. The CDR3 spells CASSLSNGGIETQYF. The CDR3, as DNA: TGCGCCAGCAGCTTGTCGAACGGGGGTATAGAGACCCAGTACTTC.

CDR3 in amino acids: CASRAGGSPYEQYF. CDR3 in DNA: TGTGCCAGCAGAGCGGGGGGCTCCCCCTACGAGCAGTACTTC. This chain uses TRBV14 with TRBJ2-7, with 9 bases aligning to TRBD2. V shed 6 bases and J 2 bases; nucleotides not matched to a gene: 5. CDR3 length: 14 residues. Germline V CDR1 and CDR2: SGHDN, FVKESK.

This chain connects TRBV5-4 to TRBJ1-2; 9 bases align to TRBD1. The V segment lost 6 bases and the J segment 6 bases; nucleotides outside the gene matches: 12. CDR3 length: 15 amino acids. Germline CDR1 is SGHNT and CDR2 is YYREEE (reference sequence). The CDR3 spells CASKPPGRDRDGYTF. CDR3 coding DNA: TGTGCCAGCAAACCGCCCGGTAGGGACAGGGATGGCTACACCTTC.

The chain carries TRBV20-1 and TRBJ1-1; D is uncertain. V gave up 5 bases and J gave up 7 bases, with 11 bases separating them. The CDR3 has 11 amino acids. In germline, CDR1 is DFQATT, CDR2 SNEGSKA (reference sequence). In nucleotides, the CDR3 is TGCAGTGCTGCCCGTTTGGGTGAAGCTTTCTTT. It specifies CSAARLGEAFF.

This chain links TRBV5-1 with TRBJ2-1; 7 bases fit TRBD2. Germline CDR1 reads SGHRS; CDR2 reads YFSETQ. With V trimmed by 8 bases and J by 7 bases, 15 bases remained unmatched. The CDR3 sequence is 15 residues long. DNA of the CDR3: TGCGCCAGTTTCCCCGGGACTATTAGAGGGAATGAGCAGTTCTTC. Protein: CASFPGTIRGNEQFF.

CDR3 in DNA: TGTGCCAGCAGTGAAGTGTATTCACCCCTCCACTTT. Protein product: CASSEVYSPLHF. This rearrangement joins TRBV6-1 to TRBJ1-6; D is ambiguous. CDR1 is MNHNS and CDR2 is SASEGT in the germline V gene. The CDR3 runs to 12 residues. V was pared by 1 base and J by 8 bases, with 3 bases between.

This clone has only one observation. The chain has TRBV6-1 and TRBJ1-2; D unresolved. Trimming left V 0 bases short and J 13 bases short, with 15 bases between. This CDR3 contains 13 residues. Germline V CDR1 and CDR2: MNHNS, SASEGT. The CDR3 sequence: CASSEALTFGCTF. CDR3 nucleotides: TGTGCCAGCAGTGAAGCCCTCACATTTGGATGCACCTTC.

CDR3 DNA sequence: TGTGCCAGCAGCCAAGATAAAGGACCTGGAAACACCATATATTTT. Translating it yields CASSQDKGPGNTIYF. The rearrangement links TRBV4-2 to TRBJ1-3; no definite D call. Germline V gene data show CDR1 as LGHNA and CDR2 as YNFKEQ. The CDR3 length is 15 residues. Trimming removed 0 bases at V and 2 bases at J, with 8 bases between.

This clone was picked up one time. The rearrangement uses TRBV18 and TRBJ1-6; a possible D gene is TRBD1 (6 bases). The CDR3 has 17 residues. V dropped 6 bases and J dropped 7 bases, with 22 bases sitting between them. CDR1 KGHSH and CDR2 LQKENI come from the germline V gene. The CDR3 DNA is TGTGCCAGCTCCCCCATTCTTGTTCAGGGGAACAATTCACCCCTCCACTTT. It translates to CASSPILVQGNNSPLHF.